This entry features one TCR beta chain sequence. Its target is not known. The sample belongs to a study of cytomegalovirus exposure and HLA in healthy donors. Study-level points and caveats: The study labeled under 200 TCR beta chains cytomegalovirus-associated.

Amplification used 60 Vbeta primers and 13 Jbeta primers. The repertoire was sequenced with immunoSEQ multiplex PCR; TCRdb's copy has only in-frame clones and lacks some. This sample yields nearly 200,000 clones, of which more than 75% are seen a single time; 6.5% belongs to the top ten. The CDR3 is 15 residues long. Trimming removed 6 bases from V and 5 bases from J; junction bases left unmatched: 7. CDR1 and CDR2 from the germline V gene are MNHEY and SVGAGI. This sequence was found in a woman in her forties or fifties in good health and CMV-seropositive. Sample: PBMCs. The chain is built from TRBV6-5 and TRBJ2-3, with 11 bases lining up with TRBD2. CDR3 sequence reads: CASSPTSGAVDTQYF. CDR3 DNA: TGTGCCAGCAGCCCGACTAGCGGGGCGGTAGATACGCAGTATTTT.